Shown below are 20 T cell receptor beta chains from a single sample sequenced in a study of cytomegalovirus exposure and HLA in healthy donors. Primers for the PCR totalled 60 Vbeta and 13 Jbeta. Profiling relied on immunoSEQ multiplex PCR, and the TCRdb table lists in-frame clones only, not all of them. The sample contains over 150,000 clones, about three quarters of which appear only once. Sequencing was performed on PBMCs. The source of these receptors is a woman aged 45-60 years in good health and CMV-seropositive.

This clone was seen more than once but under ten times. The V and J genes are TRBV5-8 and TRBJ2-5; D perhaps matches TRBD1 (6 bases). The CDR3 runs 15 residues. V shed 3 bases and J shed 7 bases, with 19 bases lying between them. The germline CDR1 and CDR2 sequences are SGHTS and YDEGEE. The CDR3 loop is CASSSHRDTGGTQYF. Written as DNA, the CDR3 is TGTGCCAGCAGCTCCCACCGGGACACTGGAGGGACCCAGTACTTC.

This chain's CDR3 is CASSFRTENNSPLHF. In nucleotides, the CDR3 is TGCGCCAGCAGCTTCAGGACAGAGAACAATTCACCCCTCCACTTT. The V call is TRBV5-1, the J call TRBJ1-6; maybe TRBD1 (6 bases). The V end was cut by 2 bases, the J end by 7 bases, with 13 bases between. Germline assignment: CDR1 SGHRS and CDR2 YFSETQ. The CDR3 is 15 residues long.

J is TRBJ2-1 and V is TRBV19; D might be TRBD2 (6 bases). Trimming removed 0 bases from V and 4 bases from J, with 10 bases in between. CDR3 length: 15 amino acids. The V gene's germline CDR1 is LNHDA and CDR2 SQIVND (reference sequence). CDR3 nucleotides: TGTGCCAGTAGTATAGATCTAGGAGGGTACAATGAGCAGTTCTTC. This sequence encodes CASSIDLGGYNEQFF.

V is TRBV2 and J is TRBJ1-2; a weak D match, TRBD1 (5 bases). CDR3 length equals 15 residues. V gave up 7 bases and J gave up 9 bases, with 24 bases separating them. Germline loops: CDR1 SNHLY, CDR2 FYNNEI. CDR3 sequence (DNA): TGTGCCAGCACCCCGTCGGGGGGTAGGAGTGATCGCTACACCTTC. Residues: CASTPSGGRSDRYTF.

The chain joins TRBV29-1 to TRBJ1-5; D is unclear. The germline V and J ends were trimmed by 4 bases and 0 bases, with 10 bases remaining between them. The CDR3 consists of 14 residues. In germline, CDR1 is SQVTM, CDR2 ANQGSEA. The CDR3 DNA reads TGCAGCGTTGCGTACAGCTATAGCAATCAGCCCCAGCATTTT. Encoded protein: CSVAYSYSNQPQHF.

This clone showed up just a few times. This rearrangement joins TRBV28 to TRBJ1-2; TRBD1 is a possible D gene (6 bases). From germline, CDR1 is MDHEN and CDR2 SYDVKM. V lost 2 bases and J 4 bases, leaving 14 bases between the germline ends. CDR3 length: 15 residues. CDR3 nucleotides: TGTGCCAGCAGTTTAGGGGGGGCGATCTCCTATGGCTACACCTTC. Its protein product is CASSLGGAISYGYTF.

The chain uses TRBV30 and TRBJ1-2, with TRBD1 matching 8 bases. The germline gives CDR1 GTSNPN, CDR2 SVGIG (reference sequence). The CDR3 extends over 13 amino acids. After removal of 4 bases from V and 5 bases from J, the junction contained 6 bases not matched to a gene. CDR3 DNA sequence: TGTGCCTGGAACCGGGACAGGCCGTATGGCTACACCTTC. Translation: CAWNRDRPYGYTF.

J is TRBJ2-5 and V is TRBV29-1; 7 bases line up with TRBD1. The CDR3 sequence is 13 residues long. Germline values: CDR1 SQVTM, CDR2 ANQGSEA. Unmatched junction bases numbered 9, after V lost 8 bases and J lost 3 bases. The CDR3 loop reads CSIKKGGEETQYF. CDR3 in DNA: TGCAGCATTAAGAAAGGGGGCGAAGAGACCCAGTACTTC.

This sequence joins TRBV28 and TRBJ2-7; 8 nucleotides align to TRBD2. J lost 6 bases, V lost 7 bases, and 14 bases had no gene match. Germline V gives CDR1 MDHEN, CDR2 SYDVKM. This CDR3 is 15 amino acids long. The CDR3: CASTTHGRASAEQYF. CDR3 coding DNA: TGTGCCAGCACAACTCACGGGAGGGCCTCCGCCGAGCAGTACTTC.

The rearrangement uses TRBV27 and TRBJ1-1; D ambiguous. The germline V and J ends were trimmed by 0 bases and 1 base, with 6 bases remaining between them. Per the germline V gene, CDR1 is MNHEY and CDR2 is SMNVEV (reference sequence). The CDR3 contains 14 residues. The chain's CDR3 is CASSLSAQNTEAFF. The CDR3 nucleotides are TGTGCCAGCAGTTTATCAGCCCAGAACACTGAAGCTTTCTTT.

The chain links TRBV19 to TRBJ1-4, with a possible D match to TRBD1 (6 bases). The V end was cut by 10 bases, the J end by 7 bases, with 19 bases between. Germline loops: CDR1 LNHDA, CDR2 SQIVND (reference sequence). The CDR3 extends over 14 amino acids. The CDR3 region has the DNA TGTGCCACCCGACAACAGGGCTTTGGTGAAAAACTGTTTTTT. This codes for CATRQQGFGEKLFF.

The CDR3 protein is CAWKQGGTQYF. CDR3 bases: TGTGCCTGGAAGCAGGGGGGTACGCAGTATTTT. The V and J genes are TRBV30 and TRBJ2-3; TRBD1 might be the D (7 bases). This CDR3 has 11 amino acids. The V end was cut by 4 bases, the J end by 8 bases, with 10 bases between. Germline assignment: CDR1 GTSNPN and CDR2 SVGIG (reference sequence).

The chain employs TRBV6-5 and TRBJ2-1; TRBD1 aligns across 9 bases. The CDR3 is made up of 13 amino acids. Trimming took 6 bases from V and 9 from J; bases not matched to a gene: 6. Germline CDR1 MNHEY, CDR2 SVGAGI. The CDR3 DNA is TGTGCCAGCAGCCGGGACAGGGAAACTGAGCAGTTCTTC. It is translated as CASSRDRETEQFF.

The V gene is TRBV28, the J gene TRBJ2-2, with unresolved D. There are 13 residues in the CDR3. V was clipped by 5 bases and J by 4 bases, with 8 bases between them. Germline-derived CDR1 and CDR2 are MDHEN and SYDVKM. DNA of the CDR3: TGTGCCAGCAGTCCCCCGGGCACCGGGGAGCTGTTTTTT. This gives the protein CASSPPGTGELFF.

The chain uses TRBV11-2 and TRBJ2-5; 7 bases map to TRBD2. The V gene's germline CDR1 is SGHAT and CDR2 FQNNGV. This CDR3 contains 14 residues. Losses at the gene ends were 1 base for V and 1 base for J; bases not matched to a gene: 0. CDR3 residues: CASSLGGGQETQYF. In DNA form, the CDR3 reads TGTGCCAGCAGCTTAGGGGGGGGCCAAGAGACCCAGTACTTC. Together with reference TRBV11-2 and TRBJ2-5, the CDR3 gives the full variable domain: EAGVAQSPRYKIIEKRQSVAFWCNPISGHATLYWYQQILGQGPKLLIQFQNNGVVDDSQLPKDRFSAERLKGVDSTLKIQPAKLEDSAVYLCASSLGGGQETQYFGPGTRLLVL.

This clone showed up just a few times. The V call is TRBV10-3, the J call TRBJ2-3; D perhaps matches TRBD2 (5 bases). CDR1 and CDR2 from the germline V gene are ENHRY and SYGVKD. The CDR3 contains 14 residues. Trimming pared 4 bases from V and 1 base from J, leaving 9 bases between. The CDR3 loop reads CAISGPEGTDTQYF. In DNA form, the CDR3 reads TGTGCCATCAGTGGGCCGGAGGGCACAGATACGCAGTATTTT.

The chain employs TRBV5-1 and TRBJ2-2, with 11 positions matching TRBD2. J lost 2 bases, V lost 6 bases, and 6 bases had no gene match. This CDR3 is 16 amino acids long. Germline CDR1 and CDR2: SGHRS and YFSETQ. The CDR3 bases are TGCGCCAGCAAGCTTGGGACTAGCGGTAACACCGGGGAGCTGTTTTTT. It codes for CASKLGTSGNTGELFF.

The chain recombines TRBV10-3 with TRBJ2-1, with a possible D match to TRBD2 (5 bases). V lost 6 bases and J lost 7, with 16 bases in between. The CDR3 runs to 14 residues. The V gene's germline CDR1 is ENHRY and CDR2 SYGVKD. As DNA, the CDR3 is TGTGCCATCAGGCCGGGAATGGCGGAGAATGAGCAGTTCTTC. Protein product: CAIRPGMAENEQFF.

V and J are TRBV19 and TRBJ1-5, with 8 nucleotides matching TRBD1. The trim removed 10 bases at V and 0 bases at J, leaving 17 bases unmatched. There are 18 residues in the CDR3. Germline V gene lookup returns CDR1 LNHDA and CDR2 SQIVND (reference sequence). The CDR3 spells CATEELRDRGYSNQPQHF. DNA of the CDR3: TGTGCCACCGAAGAACTCCGCGACAGGGGTTATAGCAATCAGCCCCAGCATTTT.

The V call is TRBV30, the J call TRBJ2-7, with a weak D call TRBD1 (5 bases). In germline, CDR1 is GTSNPN, CDR2 SVGIG (reference sequence). The germline V and J ends were trimmed by 1 base and 3 bases, with 10 bases remaining between them. CDR3 length: 13 residues. The CDR3 DNA follows: TGTGCCTGGAGTGACGGACACTACTACGAGCAGTACTTC. Encoded protein: CAWSDGHYYEQYF.